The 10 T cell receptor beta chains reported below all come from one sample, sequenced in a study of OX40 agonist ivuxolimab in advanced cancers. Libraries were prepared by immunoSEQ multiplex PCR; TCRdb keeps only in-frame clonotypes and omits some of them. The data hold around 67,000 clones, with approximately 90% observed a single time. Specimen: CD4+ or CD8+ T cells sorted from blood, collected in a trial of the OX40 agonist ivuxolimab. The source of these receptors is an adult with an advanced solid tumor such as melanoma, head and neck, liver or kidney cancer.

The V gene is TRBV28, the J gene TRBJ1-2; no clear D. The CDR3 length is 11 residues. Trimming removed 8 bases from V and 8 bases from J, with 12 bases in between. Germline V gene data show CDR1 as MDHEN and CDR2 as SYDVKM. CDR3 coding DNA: TGTGCCAGCGAGGGAGATTTGGGCTACACCTTC. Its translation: CASEGDLGYTF.

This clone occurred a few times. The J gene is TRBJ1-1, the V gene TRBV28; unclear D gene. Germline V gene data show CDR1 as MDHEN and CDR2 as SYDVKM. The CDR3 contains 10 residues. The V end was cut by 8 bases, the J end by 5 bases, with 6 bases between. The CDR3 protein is CASRGTEAFF. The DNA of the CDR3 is TGTGCCAGCCGTGGGACTGAAGCTTTCTTT.

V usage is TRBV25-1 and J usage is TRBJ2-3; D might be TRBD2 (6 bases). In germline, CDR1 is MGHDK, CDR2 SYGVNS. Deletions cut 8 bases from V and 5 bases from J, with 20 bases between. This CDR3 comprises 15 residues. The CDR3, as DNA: TGTGCCAGCGGGTTTTCGGCGGGATTGTTAGATACGCAGTATTTT. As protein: CASGFSAGLLDTQYF.

The CDR3 DNA is TGTGCCAGCTCACCAAGACCGGGACAGGGGGCCTACGAGCAGTACTTC. Translation: CASSPRPGQGAYEQYF. This chain links TRBV18 with TRBJ2-7; TRBD1 matches 11 bases. In germline, CDR1 is KGHSH, CDR2 LQKENI. The junction had 5 bases not matched to a gene; V was cut back by 2 bases and J by 2 bases. The CDR3 covers 16 residues.

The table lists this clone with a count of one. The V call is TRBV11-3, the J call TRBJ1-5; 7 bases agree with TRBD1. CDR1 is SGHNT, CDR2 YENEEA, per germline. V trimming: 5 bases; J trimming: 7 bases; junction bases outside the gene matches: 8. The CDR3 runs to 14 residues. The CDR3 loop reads CASSPGTVSQPQHF. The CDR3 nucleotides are TGTGCCAGCAGCCCAGGGACAGTCTCACAGCCCCAGCATTTT.

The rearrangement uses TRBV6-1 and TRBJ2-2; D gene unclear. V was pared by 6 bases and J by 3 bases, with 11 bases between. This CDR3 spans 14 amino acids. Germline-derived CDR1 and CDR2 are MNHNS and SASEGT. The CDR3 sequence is CASSPLRDTGELFF. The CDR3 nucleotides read TGTGCCAGCAGCCCTCTTAGAGACACCGGGGAGCTGTTTTTT.

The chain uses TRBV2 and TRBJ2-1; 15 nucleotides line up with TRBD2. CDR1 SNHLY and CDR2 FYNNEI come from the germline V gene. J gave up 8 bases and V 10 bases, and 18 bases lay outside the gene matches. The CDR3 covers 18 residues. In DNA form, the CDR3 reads TGTGCCACCGCCGCCGGGACTAGCGGGAGGCTCCAAGGCCATGAGCAGTTCTTC. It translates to CATAAGTSGRLQGHEQFF.

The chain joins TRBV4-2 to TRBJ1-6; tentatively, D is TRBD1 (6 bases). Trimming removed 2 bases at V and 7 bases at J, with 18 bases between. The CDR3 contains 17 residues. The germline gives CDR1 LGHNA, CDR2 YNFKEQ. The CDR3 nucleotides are TGTGCCAGCAGCCAATCTTCAGGGGCGCGGAGGAATTCACCCCTCCACTTT. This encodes CASSQSSGARRNSPLHF.

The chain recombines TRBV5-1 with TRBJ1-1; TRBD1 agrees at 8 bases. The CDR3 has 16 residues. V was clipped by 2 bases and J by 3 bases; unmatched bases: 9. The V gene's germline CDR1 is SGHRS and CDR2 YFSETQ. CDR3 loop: CASSFGTGYGDTEAFF. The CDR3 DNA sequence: TGCGCCAGCAGCTTCGGGACAGGTTACGGGGACACTGAAGCTTTCTTT. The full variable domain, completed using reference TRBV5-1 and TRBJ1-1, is KAGVTQTPRYLIKTRGQQVTLSCSPISGHRSVSWYQQTPGQGLQFLFEYFSETQRNKGNFPGRFSGRQFSNSRSEMNVSTLELGDSALYLCASSFGTGYGDTEAFFGQGTRLTVV.

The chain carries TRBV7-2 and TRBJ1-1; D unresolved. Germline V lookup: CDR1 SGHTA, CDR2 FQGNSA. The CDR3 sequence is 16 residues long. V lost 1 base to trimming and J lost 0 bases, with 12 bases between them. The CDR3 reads CASSLDGWYMNTEAFF. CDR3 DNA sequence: TGTGCCAGCAGCTTAGATGGTTGGTACATGAACACTGAAGCTTTCTTT.